The entry below gives a single TCR beta chain sequence along with its context. Its antigen is as yet unknown. Primers for the PCR totalled 60 Vbeta and 13 Jbeta. Clones were read by immunoSEQ multiplex PCR, and TCRdb kept only the in-frame ones, dropping some. The table records more than 70,000 clones, 60% to 80% of them present only once. V lost 4 bases, J lost 6 bases, and 11 bases lay in between. This CDR3 is built from 13 residues. Germline V CDR1 and CDR2: LNHDA, SQIVND (reference sequence). This entry belongs to a study of cytomegalovirus exposure and HLA in healthy donors. Study-wide results and caveats: Analysis performed later showed TCR beta chains linked to HLA being more clonally expanded than equally common others. In a later analysis, V- and J-gene trimming of beta chains associated with a DCLRE1C missense variant, replicated independently.

The sequencing sample was made of PBMCs. This receptor was taken from a boy younger than 18 in good health and CMV-seronegative. J is TRBJ2-3 and V is TRBV19; D not resolved. In DNA, the CDR3 is TGTGCCAGTAGTACCCCACTATTGGATACGCAGTATTTT. Residues: CASSTPLLDTQYF.